A single sample is the source of the 28 T cell receptor beta chains below, sequenced in a study of shared clonotypes between healthy human individuals. Data came from immunoSEQ multiplex PCR; TCRdb stores just in-frame clones and leaves some out. Among around 2,000,000 clones listed, about 95% were seen once. Terminally differentiated effector memory CD45RA+ cells were left out of the naive CD8 fraction, which was CD45RO-negative and positively selected for CCR7. The sequenced sample was naive CD8+ T cells sorted from blood. The receptor set was obtained from a man aged 18 to 35 in good health.

V usage is TRBV10-3 and J usage is TRBJ2-7; D is perhaps TRBD2 (6 bases). CDR1 and CDR2 (germline): ENHRY, SYGVKD. Trimming cost V 2 bases and J 5 bases, with 19 bases left between them. The CDR3 contains 16 residues. This chain's CDR3 is CAISEGGTGSIHEQYF. The CDR3 nucleotides read TGTGCCATCAGTGAGGGCGGAACCGGGAGCATCCACGAGCAGTACTTC.

V usage is TRBV6-4 and J usage is TRBJ2-1; D is undetermined. V lost 7 bases to trimming and J lost 3 bases, with 4 bases between them. Germline CDR1 reads MRHNA; CDR2 reads SNTAGT. The CDR3 is 11 amino acids. The CDR3 sequence: CASTGYNEQFF. DNA of the CDR3: TGTGCCAGCACCGGCTACAATGAGCAGTTCTTC.

This chain connects TRBV10-3 to TRBJ1-2, with D perhaps TRBD1 (5 bases). V lost 0 bases and J 4 bases, leaving 12 bases between the germline ends. The V gene's germline CDR1 is ENHRY and CDR2 SYGVKD. The CDR3 sequence is 15 residues long. DNA for the CDR3: TGTGCCATCAGTGAGTCTAGGGGTCAGGGCTATGGCTACACCTTC. Amino acid sequence: CAISESRGQGYGYTF.

In the case of this clone: This sample also contains other DNA sequences that code for the same CDR3. V gene TRBV9 combines with J gene TRBJ2-5; D is possibly TRBD1 (5 bases). The CDR3 extends over 15 amino acids. Germline-derived CDR1 and CDR2 are SGDLS and YYNGEE. Trimming stripped 0 bases from V and 4 bases from J, with 13 bases between. The CDR3 bases are TGTGCCAGCAGCGTAGCCGGAACAGGCGGAGAGACCCAGTACTTC. Protein product: CASSVAGTGGETQYF.

This chain joins TRBV30 and TRBJ2-3; the D gene is possibly TRBD1 (6 bases). Germline CDR1 is GTSNPN and CDR2 is SVGIG (reference sequence). V shed 4 bases and J shed 0 bases, with 17 bases lying between them. CDR3 length: 16 amino acids. The CDR3 bases are TGTGCCTGGAAGAAGACCAGGGGTGTCAGCACAGATACGCAGTATTTT. This sequence encodes CAWKKTRGVSTDTQYF.

The CDR3 bases are TGTGCCAGCCCCGTTCCGGGGGGCCCCGGGGAGCTGTTTTTT. Its protein product is CASPVPGGPGELFF. The chain carries TRBV7-9 and TRBJ2-2; weak D call: TRBD2 (7 bases). The CDR3 spans 14 residues. Trimming took 8 bases from V and 6 from J, leaving 16 bases between them. Germline V gives CDR1 SEHNR, CDR2 FQNEAQ (reference sequence).

This clone was seen only once. The rearrangement joins TRBV4-1 to TRBJ2-1, with 8 bases identical to TRBD2. Germline V CDR1 and CDR2: MGHRA, YSYEKL. Unmatched junction bases numbered 3, after V lost 1 base and J lost 4 bases. The CDR3 totals 15 residues. CDR3 in DNA: TGCGCCAGCAGCCAAGCGGGACTAGAATACAATGAGCAGTTCTTC. This encodes CASSQAGLEYNEQFF.

The chain recombines TRBV30 with TRBJ2-7, with D perhaps being TRBD1 or TRBD2 (6 bases each). This CDR3 is built from 13 residues. The V gene lost 3 bases and the J gene lost 9 bases, with 18 bases spanning the gap. Germline values: CDR1 GTSNPN, CDR2 SVGIG (reference sequence). The CDR3 reads CAWSPGAGPGQYF. CDR3 coding DNA: TGTGCCTGGAGCCCGGGGGCAGGGCCGGGGCAGTACTTC.

The V and J genes are TRBV19 and TRBJ2-7; 8 nucleotides line up with TRBD1. CDR3 length equals 13 residues. Germline V CDR1 and CDR2: LNHDA, SQIVND (reference sequence). The V and J ends lost 8 bases and 3 bases, in that order; junction bases with no gene match: 6. CDR3 nucleotide sequence: TGTGCCAGTGGGGGACAGGCAAACTACGAGCAGTACTTC. It translates to CASGGQANYEQYF.

This rearrangement joins TRBV28 to TRBJ1-1; D is undetermined. The germline V gene has CDR1 MDHEN and CDR2 SYDVKM. V was pared by 3 bases and J by 1 base, with 9 bases between. The CDR3 runs 14 residues. The CDR3 region has the DNA TGTGCCAGCAGTTTTGAGGGCAGGAACACTGAAGCTTTCTTT. Residues: CASSFEGRNTEAFF.

This sequence joins TRBV6-5 and TRBJ1-5; D might be TRBD1 (5 bases). V shed 4 bases and J shed 6 bases, with 16 bases lying between them. Germline V gene sequence: CDR1 MNHEY, CDR2 SVGAGI. This CDR3 is built from 15 residues. In DNA, the CDR3 is TGTGCCAGCAGTTCGGACATCCCGGGGGTTCAGCCCCAGCATTTT. It codes for CASSSDIPGVQPQHF.

The rearrangement joins TRBV6-5 to TRBJ2-7; D possibly uses TRBD1 or TRBD2 (5 bases each). CDR3 size: 14 residues. Per the germline V gene, CDR1 is MNHEY and CDR2 is SVGAGI. The germline V and J ends were trimmed by 3 bases and 5 bases, with 14 bases remaining between them. The CDR3 DNA is TGTGCCAGCAGTTATGGTGAGGGGCTCAACGAGCAGTACTTC. Encoded protein: CASSYGEGLNEQYF.

The chain has TRBV9 and TRBJ2-3; the D call may be TRBD1 or TRBD2 (5 bases each). The CDR3 spans 15 residues. The germline V gene encodes CDR1 SGDLS and CDR2 YYNGEE. Deletions cut 0 bases from V and 5 bases from J, with 13 bases between. CDR3 protein: CASSVGSGQGDTQYF. The CDR3 DNA is TGTGCCAGCAGCGTAGGGTCGGGGCAAGGAGATACGCAGTATTTT.

The chain has TRBV7-9 and TRBJ2-1; D tentatively reads TRBD1 or TRBD2 (5 bases each). The CDR3 consists of 14 residues. Germline CDR1 reads SEHNR; CDR2 reads FQNEAQ (reference sequence). Trimming took 7 bases from V and 8 from J, leaving 18 bases between them. The CDR3 loop reads CASNWLGAADEQFF. DNA for the CDR3: TGTGCCAGCAACTGGCTCGGGGCCGCGGATGAGCAGTTCTTC.

Regarding this clone: This CDR3 is also generated by other DNA sequences in the sample. This chain connects TRBV27 to TRBJ1-1; D is unclear. The V gene's germline CDR1 is MNHEY and CDR2 SMNVEV (reference sequence). The CDR3 loop spans 12 amino acids. Trimming stripped 5 bases from V and 4 bases from J, with 8 bases between. The CDR3 here is CASSPRGTEAFF. CDR3 in DNA: TGTGCCAGCAGTCCCCGGGGCACTGAAGCTTTCTTT.

The J gene is TRBJ2-5, the V gene TRBV28; D not certain. TRBJ2-7 explains the end of the DNA better; the J call may be wrong. CDR3 length: 15 amino acids. Germline lookup yields CDR1 MDHEN and CDR2 SYDVKM. The CDR3 bases are TGTGCCAGCAGTCCCGGAAAGCACGTTGCCTACGAGCAGTACTTC. It encodes CASSPGKHVAYEQYF.

The rearrangement links TRBV18 to TRBJ2-5, with D tentatively TRBD1 (7 bases). The CDR3 totals 14 residues. V was cut by 6 bases and J by 0 bases, with 11 bases left in between. From germline, CDR1 is KGHSH and CDR2 LQKENI. This CDR3 is CASSAGQNQETQYF. CDR3 nucleotides: TGTGCCAGCTCGGCGGGACAGAACCAAGAGACCCAGTACTTC. The variable domain in full, completed from reference TRBV18 and TRBJ2-5, reads NAGVMQNPRHLVRRRGQEARLRCSPMKGHSHVYWYRQLPEEGLKFMVYLQKENIIDESGMPKERFSAEFPKEGPSILRIQQVVRGDSAAYFCASSAGQNQETQYFGPGTRLLVL.

The chain couples TRBV28 to TRBJ2-7; no definite D call. Germline CDR1 and CDR2: MDHEN and SYDVKM. The V end lost 5 bases, the J end lost 2 bases, and 13 bases lay between the germline ends. There are 14 residues in the CDR3. CDR3 nucleotides: TGTGCCAGCAGTGAGTCAGCCGTTCCCTACGAGCAGTACTTC. This translates into CASSESAVPYEQYF.

The chain employs TRBV6-1 and TRBJ1-2, with D perhaps matching TRBD1 (6 bases). CDR1 and CDR2 (germline): MNHNS, SASEGT. Between the trimmed V and J ends, which lost 2 bases and 4 bases, there was a span of 11 bases. CDR3 length equals 14 residues. The CDR3 protein is CASSELQGVYGYTF. Written as DNA, the CDR3 is TGTGCCAGCAGTGAACTACAGGGTGTCTATGGCTACACCTTC.

As regards this clone: This sample also contains other DNA sequences that code for the same CDR3. This chain uses TRBV4-3 with TRBJ2-3; 11 nucleotides align to TRBD2. This CDR3 is built from 17 residues. Trimming removed 0 bases from V and 0 bases from J; junction bases left unmatched: 2. CDR1 and CDR2 (germline): LGHNA, YSLEER. CDR3 nucleotide sequence: TGCGCCAGCAGCCAAGAGACTAGCGGGACTAGCACAGATACGCAGTATTTT. It specifies CASSQETSGTSTDTQYF.

The chain links TRBV10-3 to TRBJ2-5; D is unresolved. Germline CDR1 and CDR2: ENHRY and SYGVKD. The CDR3 totals 17 residues. The V end lost 0 bases, the J end lost 2 bases, and 16 bases lay between the germline ends. The CDR3 nucleotides are TGTGCCATCAGTGAGTCTGCGGATACGATGCTTCAAGAGACCCAGTACTTC. Translated, it gives CAISESADTMLQETQYF.

This clone has just a few counts. The rearrangement links TRBV29-1 to TRBJ2-7, with 11 nucleotides matching TRBD2. Germline-derived CDR1 and CDR2 are SQVTM and ANQGSEA. The ends lost 6 bases at V and 2 bases at J; junction bases unmatched: 3. This CDR3 has 13 residues. CDR3 loop: CSVRLAGTYEQYF. The CDR3 nucleotides read TGCAGCGTAAGACTAGCGGGGACCTACGAGCAGTACTTC.

This clone appeared once. The J gene is TRBJ2-7, the V gene TRBV4-1; unclear D gene. Trimming pared 10 bases from V and 2 bases from J, leaving 15 bases between. Germline V gene data show CDR1 as MGHRA and CDR2 as YSYEKL. The CDR3 has 13 amino acids. CDR3 nucleotides: TGCGCCACCACAATGGACCGGACCTACGAGCAGTACTTC. It yields the protein CATTMDRTYEQYF.

This chain connects TRBV27 to TRBJ1-1, with D tentatively TRBD1 (5 bases). The CDR3 length is 15 residues. Germline CDR1 and CDR2: MNHEY and SMNVEV (reference sequence). The V end lost 5 bases, the J end lost 2 bases, and 15 bases lay between the germline ends. CDR3: CASSPPNRINTEAFF. CDR3 in DNA: TGTGCCAGCAGTCCTCCCAACAGGATCAACACTGAAGCTTTCTTT.

J is TRBJ2-7 and V is TRBV7-9; D gene unclear. The CDR3 extends over 14 amino acids. The germline V gene encodes CDR1 SEHNR and CDR2 FQNEAQ (reference sequence). Trimming cost V 5 bases and J 1 base, with 12 bases left between them. CDR3 amino acids: CASSPQAESYEQYF. CDR3 nucleotide sequence: TGTGCCAGCAGCCCGCAGGCGGAATCCTACGAGCAGTACTTC.

This CDR3 reads CASSLWGADTQYF. In DNA, the CDR3 is TGTGCCAGCAGCTTATGGGGAGCTGATACGCAGTATTTT. The chain links TRBV11-3 to TRBJ2-3, with D possibly TRBD2 on 5 matching bases. Germline assignment: CDR1 SGHNT and CDR2 YENEEA. The ends were cut back, 2 bases at V and 6 bases at J, with 9 bases in the middle. CDR3 size: 13 residues.

The chain carries TRBV7-9 and TRBJ2-3, with a possible D match to TRBD2 (5 bases). The germline V gene encodes CDR1 SEHNR and CDR2 FQNEAQ (reference sequence). V was cut by 6 bases and J by 4 bases, with 17 bases left in between. The CDR3 totals 15 residues. The chain's CDR3 is CASRYTEGLADTQYF. CDR3 nucleotides: TGTGCCAGCAGGTATACAGAGGGCCTCGCAGATACGCAGTATTTT.

The chain is built from TRBV7-9 and TRBJ1-1; D is undetermined. V was clipped by 2 bases and J by 1 base, with 11 bases between them. The V gene's germline CDR1 is SEHNR and CDR2 FQNEAQ (reference sequence). This CDR3 has 15 residues. Here the CDR3 DNA reads TGTGCCAGCAGCTTACCATGGGCTTCGAACACTGAAGCTTTCTTT. The encoded protein is CASSLPWASNTEAFF.